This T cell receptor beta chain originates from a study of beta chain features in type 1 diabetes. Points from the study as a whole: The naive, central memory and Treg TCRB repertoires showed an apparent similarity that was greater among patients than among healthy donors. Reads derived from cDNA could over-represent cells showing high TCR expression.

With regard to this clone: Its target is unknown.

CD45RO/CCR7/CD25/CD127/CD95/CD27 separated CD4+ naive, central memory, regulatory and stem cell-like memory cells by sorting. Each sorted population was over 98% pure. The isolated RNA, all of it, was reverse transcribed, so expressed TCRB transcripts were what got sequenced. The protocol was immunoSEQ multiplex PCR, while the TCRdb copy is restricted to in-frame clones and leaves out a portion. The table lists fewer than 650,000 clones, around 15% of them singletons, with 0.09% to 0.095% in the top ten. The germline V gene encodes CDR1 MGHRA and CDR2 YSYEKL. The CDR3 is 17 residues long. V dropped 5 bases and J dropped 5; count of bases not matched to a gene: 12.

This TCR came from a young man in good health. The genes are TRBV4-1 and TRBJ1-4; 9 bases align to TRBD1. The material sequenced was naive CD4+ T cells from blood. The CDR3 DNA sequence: TGCGCCAGCAGCTCGGGCCCAGGGGGGACAGGGAATGAAAAACTGTTTTTT. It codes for CASSSGPGGTGNEKLFF.